Listed below are T cell receptor beta chains from one sample, sequenced in a study of blood T cell repertoires in COVID-19. Method: immunoSEQ multiplex PCR; TCRdb's copy keeps in-frame clones and lacks some. The sample lists approximately 240,000 clones; 88% were seen once. The sequencing sample was made of peripheral blood. The receptors come from a woman aged 40 to 49 who had recovered from COVID-19. Each CDR3 is given with its conserved first and last residue. The D gene is left open where the match is weak. Clone size is not always given. Where it is, it says once, few, many or a class for expanded clones.

>.|TRBJ2-5|.|TRBV5-4
TGTGCCAGCAGCCGAGGTACTGAATCGAAAGAGACCCAGTACTTC
CASSRGTESKETQYF
>TRBD1|TRBJ2-3|.|TRBV19
TGTGCCAGTAGTATGGGACAGGGGATCAGCACAGATACGCAGTATTTT
CASSMGQGISTDTQYF
>TRBD1|TRBJ1-6|once|TRBV30
TGTGCCTGGAGTCGACAGGGATCGGATTCACCCCTCCACTTT
CAWSRQGSDSPLHF
>TRBD1|TRBJ2-3|.|TRBV9
TGTGCCAGCAGCGTAGAGGGCAGGGGGCCGCCAGATACGCAGTATTTT
CASSVEGRGPPDTQYF
>TRBD1|TRBJ2-7|.|TRBV20-1
TGCAGTGCTAGTCACAGGGGAGAGGGGCTCGAGCAGTACTTC
CSASHRGEGLEQYF
>TRBD1|TRBJ1-2|.|TRBV28
TGTGCCAGCAGTTTTATCACAGGGGGAACACACTATGGCTACACCTTC
CASSFITGGTHYGYTF
>TRBD1|TRBJ2-2|.|TRBV7-3
TGTGCCAGCAGCCAGGGGGTCGCGAACACCGGGGAGCTGTTTTTT
CASSQGVANTGELFF
>TRBD2|TRBJ2-3|.|TRBV24-1
TGTGCCACCAGTGATGACAGGACTAGCGGGAGAACAGATACGCAGTATTTT
CATSDDRTSGRTDTQYF
>TRBD2|TRBJ2-1|.|TRBV29-1
TGCAGCGGCGAGCGGGATTCCTACAATGAGCAGTTCTTC
CSGERDSYNEQFF
>TRBD1|TRBJ2-7|.|TRBV28
TGTGCCAGCAGTCCATGGACAGGGACCGAGCAGTACTTC
CASSPWTGTEQYF
>TRBD1|TRBJ1-2|.|TRBV6-5
TGTGCCAGCAGCGTGGGACAGGGGAGCTATGGCTACACCTTC
CASSVGQGSYGYTF
>TRBD1|TRBJ1-3|.|TRBV5-6
TGTGCCAGCAGCCGACAGGGTGGCTCTGGAAACACCATATATTTT
CASSRQGGSGNTIYF
>TRBD1|TRBJ1-6|.|TRBV27
TGTGCCAGCAGTTTATTGGGCCTGAGACAGGGCACCCATTCACCCCTCCACTTT
CASSLLGLRQGTHSPLHF
>TRBD2|TRBJ2-7|.|TRBV11-3
TGTGCCAGCAGCTTCACTAGCGGGGGCTCCCGGTACGAGCAGTACTTC
CASSFTSGGSRYEQYF
>.|TRBJ2-7|.|TRBV7-9
TGTGCCAGCAGCCCTAGCCCACCGGACGAGCAGTACTTC
CASSPSPPDEQYF
>TRBD1|TRBJ1-5|.|TRBV2
TGTGCCAGCAGAGCCCAGGGGGTCAGCAATCAGCCCCAGCATTTT
CASRAQGVSNQPQHF
>.|TRBJ1-6|.|TRBV25-1
TGTGCCAGCACCCCCGGTGGGGAGTGGCGTTCACCCCTCCACTTT
CASTPGGEWRSPLHF
>TRBD2|TRBJ2-7|.|TRBV2
TGTGCCAGCACCACTGAAAGGACTAGCGGGAGATCTCTCTGGAACGAGCAGTACTTC
CASTTERTSGRSLWNEQYF
>.|TRBJ2-1|.|TRBV24-1
TGTGCCACCAGTGACCCCACAGGACGAAATGAGCAGTTCTTC
CATSDPTGRNEQFF
>.|TRBJ2-2|.|TRBV9
TGTGCCAGCAGCGGATTCTTAACAGGGACCGGGGAGCTGTTTTTT
CASSGFLTGTGELFF
>TRBD2|TRBJ2-7|.|TRBV30
TGTGCCTGGGGGCCGGGGGGGCAGACCTACGAGCAGTACTTC
CAWGPGGQTYEQYF
>TRBD1|TRBJ2-5|.|TRBV10-3
TGTGCCATCAGTGGGGGACAGGGGCGAGAGACCCAGTACTTC
CAISGGQGRETQYF
>.|TRBJ1-2|.|TRBV6-5
TGTGCCAGCAGTCCAGTGGCAGGCCGATCCTATGGCTACACCTTC
CASSPVAGRSYGYTF
>TRBD1|TRBJ2-7|.|TRBV4-1
TGCGCCAGCAGCCAAGGGGACAGGGGGTCCTACGAGCAGTACTTC
CASSQGDRGSYEQYF
>TRBD2|TRBJ2-1|.|TRBV7-6
TGTGCCAGCAGCTTTAGGGCTAGCGGGAGCAATGAGCAGTTCTTC
CASSFRASGSNEQFF
>TRBD1|TRBJ1-1|.|TRBV19
TGTGCCAGTAGTTCGACGGGGACAGGCTTCTCAGCTTTCTTT
CASSSTGTGFSAFF
>TRBD1|TRBJ2-7|.|TRBV19
TGTGCCAGTAGCTCACAGGGGGTCTTAAACTACGAGCAGTACTTC
CASSSQGVLNYEQYF
>TRBD1|TRBJ2-1|.|TRBV2
TGTGCCAGCAGACCAGACAGGGTTGAGCAGTTCTTC
CASRPDRVEQFF
>.|TRBJ1-3|.|TRBV5-1
TGCGCCAGCAGCTTGACGGGGGTCGCTGGAAACACCATATATTTT
CASSLTGVAGNTIYF
>.|TRBJ2-5|.|TRBV18
TGTGCCAGCTCACCACCTTTAGTTGAGACCCAGTACTTC
CASSPPLVETQYF
>TRBD2|TRBJ2-3|.|TRBV19
TGTGCCAGTAGTCCACCGGGACTAGCGGGGGTCCTTACGCAGTATTTT
CASSPPGLAGVLTQYF
>.|TRBJ1-5|.|TRBV5-6
TGTGCCAGCAGCTTAAGTATGCAGGGCGGTCGGCCCCAGCATTTT
CASSLSMQGGRPQHF
>.|TRBJ1-2|few|TRBV19
TGTGCCAGTAGGAGACAGAACTATGGCTACACCTTC
CASRRQNYGYTF
>TRBD1|TRBJ1-3|.|TRBV5-4
TGTGCCAGCAGCTCTCCGCGACAGGGGGACGCTGGAAACACCATATATTTT
CASSSPRQGDAGNTIYF
>.|TRBJ2-7|.|TRBV19
TGTGCCAGTAGGCCAAGTGGTGCGGGGCGCTTCGGATTAGGGGAGCAGTACTTC
CASRPSGAGRFGLGEQYF
>.|TRBJ1-2|few|TRBV20-1
TGCAGTGCTAGTCTCCTAGCTAACTATGGCTACACCTTC
CSASLLANYGYTF
>.|TRBJ2-7|.|TRBV5-5
TGTGCCAGCAGTTCAGGCCAGACCACACTTCTGGGCGAGCAGTACTTC
CASSSGQTTLLGEQYF
>.|TRBJ2-1|.|TRBV11-3
TGTGCCAGCAGCTTAGATCCCGACTGGCCCTACAATGAGCAGTTCTTC
CASSLDPDWPYNEQFF
>.|TRBJ1-4|.|TRBV3-1/TRBV3-2
TGTGCCAGCAGCCAGGACACCCGTTTGGTGGAACTGTTTTTT
CASSQDTRLVELFF
>.|TRBJ2-5|.|TRBV4-1
TGCGCCAGCAGCCACGGGGGGCCACAAGAGACCCAGTACTTC
CASSHGGPQETQYF
>.|TRBJ1-6|few|TRBV10-1
TGCGCCAGCAGCGCCCCCACTCTGATCCCTAGCTCCTATAATTCACCCCTCCACTTT
CASSAPTLIPSSYNSPLHF
>TRBD1|TRBJ1-1|.|TRBV30
TGTGCCAGGGACAGGGCAGCCTACTTTACAAACACTGAAGCTTTCTTT
CARDRAAYFTNTEAFF
>.|TRBJ1-6|.|TRBV10-1
TGCGCCAGCAGTGAGAGACCCTCTGGTCAGGCCCTCCACTTT
CASSERPSGQALHF
>.|TRBJ2-7|.|TRBV7-2
TGTGCCAGCAGCTTAGACCAGGGCTACGAGCAGTACTTC
CASSLDQGYEQYF
>.|TRBJ2-5|.|TRBV27
TGTGCCAGCAGTTTATGGCCCGGCAGGGGCCGAGAGACCCAGTACTTC
CASSLWPGRGRETQYF
>TRBD1|TRBJ2-3|.|TRBV29-1
TGCAGCGTCCAGGGACAGTTAACAGATACGCAGTATTTT
CSVQGQLTDTQYF
>.|TRBJ1-3|few|TRBV19
TGTGCCAGTAGTATCGACAGGTTCCCTGGAAACACCATATATTTT
CASSIDRFPGNTIYF
>TRBD2|TRBJ2-1|.|TRBV9
TGTGCCAGCAGCGCAGGACTAGCGGGAGGTCATGAGCAGTTCTTC
CASSAGLAGGHEQFF
>.|TRBJ2-1|.|TRBV5-5
TGTGCCAGCAGTTTGGGGGGACAGAGCTCCTACAATGAGCAGTTCTTC
CASSLGGQSSYNEQFF
>TRBD1|TRBJ1-2|.|TRBV6-4
TGTGCCAGCAGTCCGGGACAGGGGATTAACTATGGCTACACCTTC
CASSPGQGINYGYTF
>TRBD2|TRBJ2-1|.|TRBV25-1
TGTGCCAGCAGTGAAGCGGGGGACTACAATGAGCAGTTCTTC
CASSEAGDYNEQFF
>.|TRBJ2-5|.|TRBV3-1/TRBV3-2
TGTGCCAGCAGCCCAGATCCGGCGGGGCAAGAGACCCAGTACTTC
CASSPDPAGQETQYF
>.|TRBJ1-6|.|TRBV25-1
TGTGCCAGCAGTGTAGCCTGGACAGACTCTAATTCACCCCTCCACTTT
CASSVAWTDSNSPLHF
>TRBD1|TRBJ2-1|.|TRBV5-1
TGCGCCAGCAGCTTCTCGGGACAGCGCTACAATGAGCAGTTCTTC
CASSFSGQRYNEQFF
>TRBD2|TRBJ2-3|.|TRBV3-1/TRBV3-2
TGTGCCAGCAGCCTAAGGACTAGCGGGAACACAGATACGCAGTATTTT
CASSLRTSGNTDTQYF
>.|TRBJ2-1|.|TRBV6-5
TGTGCTACGCGCCTCCTGAATGAGCAGTTCTTC
CATRLLNEQFF
>.|TRBJ1-2|.|TRBV27
TGTGCCAGCTCCTTAAGGGGGGGTGAGGGCTACACCTTC
CASSLRGGEGYTF
>TRBD2|TRBJ2-3|once|TRBV7-9
TGTGCCAGCAGCCCGCGACTAGCGGGAGGGAGCACGGATACGCAGTATTTT
CASSPRLAGGSTDTQYF